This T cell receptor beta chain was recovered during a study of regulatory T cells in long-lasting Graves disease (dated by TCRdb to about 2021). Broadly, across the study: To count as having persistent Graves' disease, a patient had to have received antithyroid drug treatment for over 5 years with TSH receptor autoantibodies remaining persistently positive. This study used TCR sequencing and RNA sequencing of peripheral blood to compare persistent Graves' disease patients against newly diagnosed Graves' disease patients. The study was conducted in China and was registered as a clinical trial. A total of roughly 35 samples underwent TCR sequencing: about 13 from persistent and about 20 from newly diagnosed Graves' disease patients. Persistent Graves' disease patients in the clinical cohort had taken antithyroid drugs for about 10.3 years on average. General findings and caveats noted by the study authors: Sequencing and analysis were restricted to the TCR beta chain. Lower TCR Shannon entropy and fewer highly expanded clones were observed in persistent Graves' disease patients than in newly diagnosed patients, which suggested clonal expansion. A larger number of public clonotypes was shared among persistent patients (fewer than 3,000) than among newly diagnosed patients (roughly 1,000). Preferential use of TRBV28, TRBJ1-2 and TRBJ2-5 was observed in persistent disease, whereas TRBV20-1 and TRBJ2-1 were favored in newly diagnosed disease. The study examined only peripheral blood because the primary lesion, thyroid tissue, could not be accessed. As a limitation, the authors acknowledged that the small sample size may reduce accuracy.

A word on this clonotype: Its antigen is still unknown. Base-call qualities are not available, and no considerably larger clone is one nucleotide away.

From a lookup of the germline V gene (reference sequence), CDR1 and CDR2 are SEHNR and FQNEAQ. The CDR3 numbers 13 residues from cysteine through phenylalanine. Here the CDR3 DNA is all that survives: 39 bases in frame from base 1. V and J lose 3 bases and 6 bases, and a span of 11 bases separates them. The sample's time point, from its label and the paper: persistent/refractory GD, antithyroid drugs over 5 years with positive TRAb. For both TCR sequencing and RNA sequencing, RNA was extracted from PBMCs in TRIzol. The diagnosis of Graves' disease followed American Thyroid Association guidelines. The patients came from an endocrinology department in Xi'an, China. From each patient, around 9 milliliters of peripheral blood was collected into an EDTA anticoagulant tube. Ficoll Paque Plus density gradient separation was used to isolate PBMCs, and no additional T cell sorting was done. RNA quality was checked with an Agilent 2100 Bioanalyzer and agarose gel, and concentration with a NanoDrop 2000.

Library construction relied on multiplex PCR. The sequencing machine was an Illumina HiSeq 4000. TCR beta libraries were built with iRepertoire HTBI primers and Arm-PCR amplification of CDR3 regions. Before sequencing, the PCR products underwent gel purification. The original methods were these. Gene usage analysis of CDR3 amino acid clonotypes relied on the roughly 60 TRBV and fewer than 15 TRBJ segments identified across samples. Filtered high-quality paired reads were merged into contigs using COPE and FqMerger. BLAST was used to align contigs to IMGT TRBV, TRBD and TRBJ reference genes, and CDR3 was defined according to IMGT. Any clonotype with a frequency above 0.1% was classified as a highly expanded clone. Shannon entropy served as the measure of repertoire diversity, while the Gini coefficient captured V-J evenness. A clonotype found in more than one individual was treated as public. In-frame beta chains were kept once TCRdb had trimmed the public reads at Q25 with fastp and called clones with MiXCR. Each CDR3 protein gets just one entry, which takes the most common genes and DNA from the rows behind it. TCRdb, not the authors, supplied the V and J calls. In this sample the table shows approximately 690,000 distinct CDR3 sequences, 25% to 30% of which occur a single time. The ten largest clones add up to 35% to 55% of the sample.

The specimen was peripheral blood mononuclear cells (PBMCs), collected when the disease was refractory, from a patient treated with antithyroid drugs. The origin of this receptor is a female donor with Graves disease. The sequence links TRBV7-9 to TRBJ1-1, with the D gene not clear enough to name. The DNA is TGTGCCAGCAGCTTGTTAGGTTTCCCTGAAGCTTTCTTT. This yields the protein CASSLLGFPEAFF. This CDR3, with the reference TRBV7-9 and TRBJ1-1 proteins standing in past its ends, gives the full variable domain DTGVSQNPRHKITKRGQNVTFRCDPISEHNRLYWYRQTLGQGPEFLTYFQNEAQLEKSRLLSDRFSAERPKGSFSTLEIQRTEQGDSAMYLCASSLLGFPEAFFGQGTRLTVV.